This T cell receptor (beta chain) was captured by sequencing in a study of cytomegalovirus exposure and HLA in healthy donors. The sample holds a few counts of this clone. Trimming shortened V by 7 bases and J by 4 bases, and 13 bases separated the two germline ends. The CDR3 spans 13 residues. CDR1 and CDR2 from the germline V gene are KGHSH and LQKENI. The primer mix had 60 Vbeta and 13 Jbeta primers. Clones were sequenced by immunoSEQ multiplex PCR, and TCRdb holds only the in-frame ones, with some missing. This sample has under 200,000 clones; about 12% occur once, and the top ten carry under 10%.

What was sequenced was PBMCs. The chain carries TRBV18 and TRBJ2-5; perhaps TRBD2 as D (6 bases). This TCR was recovered from a man in his forties or fifties in good health and CMV-seropositive. The DNA for the CDR3 is TGTGCCAGCTTGCGGAGCGGGTCAGAGACCCAGTACTTC. Its translation is CASLRSGSETQYF.